This passage covers 6 T cell receptor beta chains from one sample sequenced in a study of blood T cell repertoires in COVID-19. The table came from immunoSEQ multiplex PCR; TCRdb's copy has only in-frame clones and leaves some out. The sample has under 200,000 clones; approximately 80% are singletons. The sample was PBMCs or T cells enriched from blood (not recorded which). All receptors derive from a woman aged 60 to 75 who had recovered from COVID-19.

The chain joins TRBV19 to TRBJ1-2; 9 positions match TRBD1. The CDR3 extends over 14 amino acids. With V trimmed by 5 bases and J by 2 bases, 3 bases remained unmatched. CDR1 and CDR2 from the germline V gene are LNHDA and SQIVND (reference sequence). The CDR3 DNA is TGTGCCAGTAGTCCGGGACAGGGAAACTATGGCTACACCTTC. Translated, it gives CASSPGQGNYGYTF.

This clone was observed once. V is TRBV5-1 and J is TRBJ1-1, with D tentatively TRBD1 (5 bases). CDR3 size: 15 residues. Trimming cost V 0 bases and J 5 bases, with 14 bases left between them. Germline loops: CDR1 SGHRS, CDR2 YFSETQ. The CDR3 DNA reads as TGCGCCAGCAGCTTGGCCGGGCAGGGAGGGACTGAAGCTTTCTTT. Protein: CASSLAGQGGTEAFF. Together with reference TRBV5-1 and TRBJ1-1, the CDR3 gives the full variable domain: KAGVTQTPRYLIKTRGQQVTLSCSPISGHRSVSWYQQTPGQGLQFLFEYFSETQRNKGNFPGRFSGRQFSNSRSEMNVSTLELGDSALYLCASSLAGQGGTEAFFGQGTRLTVV.

The rearrangement uses TRBV5-5 and TRBJ1-2, with D possibly matching TRBD1 (6 bases). The CDR3 has 16 amino acids. Between the trimmed V and J ends, which lost 1 base and 4 bases, there was a span of 17 bases. Germline V lookup: CDR1 SGHKS, CDR2 YYEKEE (reference sequence). The CDR3 DNA sequence: TGTGCCAGCAGCTTGAGACAGGAACCTTTAAGCTATGGCTACACCTTC. This encodes CASSLRQEPLSYGYTF. The whole variable domain, remainder taken from reference TRBV5-5 and TRBJ1-2, is DAGVTQSPTHLIKTRGQQVTLRCSPISGHKSVSWYQQVLGQGPQFIFQYYEKEERGRGNFPDRFSARQFPNYSSELNVNALLLGDSALYLCASSLRQEPLSYGYTFGSGTRLTVV.

The sample holds a few counts of this clone. The gene calls are TRBV18 and TRBJ1-5; 7 bases are a match to TRBD1. The trim removed 3 bases at V and 6 bases at J, leaving 8 bases unmatched. Germline V gives CDR1 KGHSH, CDR2 LQKENI. The CDR3 sequence is 15 residues long. CDR3 sequence reads: CASSPTPQGGQPQHF. Written as DNA, the CDR3 is TGTGCCAGCTCACCTACCCCCCAGGGGGGTCAGCCCCAGCATTTT.

This chain joins TRBV5-4 and TRBJ1-6; 7 bases line up with TRBD1. Germline values: CDR1 SGHNT, CDR2 YYREEE (reference sequence). The junction had 9 bases not matched to a gene; V was cut back by 2 bases and J by 7 bases. This CDR3 is built from 16 residues. The CDR3 here is CASSFKLGTENSPLHF. In nucleotides, the CDR3 is TGTGCCAGCAGCTTTAAGCTAGGGACAGAGAATTCACCCCTCCACTTT.

CDR3 in DNA: TGTGCCAGCAGTGCGGCAGGGGTCCAAGAGACCCAGTACTTC. It is translated as CASSAAGVQETQYF. V gene TRBV2 combines with J gene TRBJ2-5; D is possibly TRBD1 (6 bases). In germline, CDR1 is SNHLY, CDR2 FYNNEI. The CDR3 is 14 amino acids. Deletions cut 4 bases from V and 1 base from J, with 10 bases between.